This is a list of T cell receptor beta chains from one sample in a study of blood T cell repertoires in COVID-19. The protocol was immunoSEQ multiplex PCR, while the TCRdb copy is restricted to in-frame clones and leaves out a portion. This sample carries 80,000 to 130,000 clones, approximately 83% of them seen once, and the ten largest clones take less than 3.5%. Sequencing was done on a sample of PBMCs or T cells enriched from blood (not recorded which). These receptors all stem from a woman aged 50 to 65 who had recovered from COVID-19. CDR3s include the opening cysteine and the closing phenylalanine or tryptophan. Fields, in order: D gene, clone size, J gene, V gene, CDR3 DNA, CDR3 protein. The D gene is left open where the match is weak. The size of a clone is reported for some rows only, either as once, few or many, or as a class for expanded clones.

NA | NA | TRBJ1-4 | TRBV5-1 | TGCGCCAGCAGCGTAGGACAGACTAATGAAAAACTGTTTTTT | CASSVGQTNEKLFF
NA | NA | TRBJ1-1 | TRBV10-3 | TGTGCCATCAGTGATCTTAGCGTTTGGCAGGCGAACACTGAAGCTTTCTTT | CAISDLSVWQANTEAFF
NA | NA | TRBJ2-1 | TRBV5-5 | TGTGCCAGCAGCGCGGGACAGCGAAACAATGAGCAGTTCTTC | CASSAGQRNNEQFF
TRBD2 | NA | TRBJ2-1 | TRBV18 | TGTGCCAGCTCACAAGCTAGCGGGAGTAGTTGGAATGAGCAGTTCTTC | CASSQASGSSWNEQFF
TRBD1 | NA | TRBJ2-5 | TRBV5-8 | TGTGCCAGCAGCAGGGACAGAGCAGAGACCCAGTACTTC | CASSRDRAETQYF
NA | NA | TRBJ2-4 | TRBV6-5 | TGTGCCAGCAGCAGCCCCATGAGGATTCAGTACTTC | CASSSPMRIQYF
NA | once | TRBJ1-2 | TRBV19 | TGTGCCAGTAGTATAGTTGGCTTCAGGGACTATGGCTACACCTTC | CASSIVGFRDYGYTF
NA | NA | TRBJ1-4 | TRBV5-4 | TGTGCCAGCAGCTTGCAGGGGACTAATGAAAAACTGTTTTTT | CASSLQGTNEKLFF
NA | NA | TRBJ1-6 | TRBV20-1 | TGCAGTGCCACGCAGGGCTCACCCCTCCACTTT | CSATQGSPLHF
TRBD2 | once | TRBJ2-1 | TRBV3-1/TRBV3-2 | TGTGCCAGCAGCCCTAGCGGGGGGGGTTACAATGAGCAGTTCTTC | CASSPSGGGYNEQFF
TRBD1 | NA | TRBJ2-7 | TRBV18 | TGTGCCAGCTCACGGGCCGGGACAGGGAAGGACCGCGAGCAGTACTTC | CASSRAGTGKDREQYF
TRBD2 | NA | TRBJ2-7 | TRBV3-1/TRBV3-2 | TGTGCCAGCAGCCCTGGCGGGAGGGGTTTGAACGAGCAGTACTTC | CASSPGGRGLNEQYF
NA | NA | TRBJ1-1 | TRBV9 | TGTGCCAGCAGCGTAGCTCCACGGGAGAACACTGAAGCTTTCTTT | CASSVAPRENTEAFF
TRBD1 | NA | TRBJ1-2 | TRBV2 | TGTGCCAGCAGTGCCGGGACAGGCGCCTCATCTACGATCTATGGCTACACCTTC | CASSAGTGASSTIYGYTF
TRBD1 | NA | TRBJ2-5 | TRBV6-5 | TGTGCCAGCAGTTACTTAAGGACAGGGTCTAAAGAGACCCAGTACTTC | CASSYLRTGSKETQYF
TRBD2 | NA | TRBJ2-3 | TRBV7-6 | TGTGCCAGCAGCTTATCCCCTAGCGGGAGGTTCCCGGATACGCAGTATTTT | CASSLSPSGRFPDTQYF
NA | NA | TRBJ1-2 | TRBV9 | TGTGCCAGCGTACGTGACGGGGGACCTAACTATGGCTACACCTTC | CASVRDGGPNYGYTF
NA | NA | TRBJ1-2 | TRBV6-5 | TGTGCCAGCAGCAAAGACAGCGACTATGGCTACACCTTC | CASSKDSDYGYTF
TRBD2 | NA | TRBJ2-1 | TRBV28 | TGTGCCAGCAGTTTTCTAGCGGGGGACCACAATGAGCAGTTCTTC | CASSFLAGDHNEQFF
TRBD1 | NA | TRBJ2-1 | TRBV29-1 | TGCAGCGTTGACCGGACAGGGGGCAATGAGCAGTTCTTC | CSVDRTGGNEQFF
TRBD1 | NA | TRBJ2-7 | TRBV18 | TGTGCCAGCACCCCTACAGGGGGCGCCTTCTACGAGCAGTACTTC | CASTPTGGAFYEQYF
TRBD2 | NA | TRBJ2-5 | TRBV7-2 | TGTGCCAGCAGCTCGACTAGCGGGCTTCCCGGGGAGACCCAGTACTTC | CASSSTSGLPGETQYF
TRBD2 | NA | TRBJ2-5 | TRBV2 | TGTGCCAGTAGATTAGCGGGGGGCTCCCAAGAGACCCAGTACTTC | CASRLAGGSQETQYF
NA | NA | TRBJ1-1 | TRBV14 | TGTGCCAGCAGCCAAGACCAGTTGGCCAAAAGGAACACTGAAGCTTTCTTT | CASSQDQLAKRNTEAFF
TRBD2 | NA | TRBJ2-1 | TRBV5-4 | TGTGCCAGCAGCTTGTCCAGCGGGACTTACAATGAGCAGTTCTTC | CASSLSSGTYNEQFF
NA | NA | TRBJ2-3 | TRBV7-2 | TGTGCCAGCAGCTTAGACCCCCCGGGATCGGGGACAGATACGCAGTATTTT | CASSLDPPGSGTDTQYF
NA | once | TRBJ1-2 | TRBV30 | TGTGCCTGGAAGCCGTCCGGGAGCGGCTACACCTTC | CAWKPSGSGYTF
TRBD2 | once | TRBJ2-2 | TRBV30 | TGTGCCTGGAGTGTAGGGCGGCTAGCGGGAAACACCGGGGAGCTGTTTTTT | CAWSVGRLAGNTGELFF
NA | NA | TRBJ1-1 | TRBV2 | TGTGCCACCCAAAGGGGTACAGTGGACACTGAAGCTTTCTTT | CATQRGTVDTEAFF
TRBD2 | once | TRBJ2-7 | TRBV19 | TGTGCCAGTAGTATAGCACTAGCGGGAGGGTCCCGCCGAAGTGAGCAGTACTTC | CASSIALAGGSRRSEQYF
TRBD1 | NA | TRBJ1-2 | TRBV5-1 | TGCGCCAGCAGCTACGGACAGGGCGATGGCTACACCTTC | CASSYGQGDGYTF
TRBD1 | NA | TRBJ2-3 | TRBV11-3 | TGTGCCAGCAGCTACGGACAGGGGGGATATACGCAGTATTTT | CASSYGQGGYTQYF
TRBD1 | once | TRBJ2-5 | TRBV27 | TGTGCCAGCAGTCCATACAGGGGGCTGCAAGAGACCCAGTACTTC | CASSPYRGLQETQYF
NA | NA | TRBJ2-1 | TRBV24-1 | TGTGCCACCAGTGATTTATACGAGGATAATGAGCAGTTCTTC | CATSDLYEDNEQFF
NA | NA | TRBJ2-5 | TRBV11-1 | TGTGCCAGCAGTCTAATCACAGGGAGTCAAGAGACCCAGTACTTC | CASSLITGSQETQYF
TRBD1 | NA | TRBJ1-2 | TRBV5-1 | TGCGCCAGCAGCGGCTTACTAGGGACAGGGGGAGATGGCTACACCTTC | CASSGLLGTGGDGYTF
NA | NA | TRBJ2-2 | TRBV7-3 | TGTGCCAGCAGCTTACTAGGGAACACCGGGGAGCTGTTTTTT | CASSLLGNTGELFF
TRBD1 | NA | TRBJ1-3 | TRBV18 | TGTGCCAGCTCACCCCTACAGGGGTTAGGAAACACCATATATTTT | CASSPLQGLGNTIYF